Below, 18 T cell receptor beta chains from the same sample are listed, as sequenced in a study of T cell clonality in common variable immunodeficiency. Here immunoSEQ multiplex PCR was the method, and the copy in TCRdb shows in-frame clones only, minus some. The sample has tens of thousands of clones, none seen only once. Source material: peripheral blood mononuclear cells. The receptor set was obtained from a person aged 18 to 75 in good health.

To note about this clone: Coverage ceases 3 residues before the CDR3 finishes, and the germline J gene fills in the end. The rearrangement joins TRBV6-4 to TRBJ2-1; 11 nucleotides match TRBD2. Looked up from germline, CDR1 is MRHNA and CDR2 is SNTAGT. Trimming removed 6 bases from V and 9 bases from J; junction bases left unmatched: 7. This CDR3 spans 14 amino acids. CDR3 bases read: TGTGCCAGCAGCGTTTCCGGGACTAGCGGTGAG. This translates into CASSVSGTSGE. The CDR3 in full is CASSVSGTSGEQFF.

This clone has a handful of counts. The read falls 3 residues short of the CDR3 end, and the missing part is taken from the germline J gene. The rearrangement links TRBV6-2 or TRBV6-3 to TRBJ2-4; weak D call: TRBD1 (6 bases). The CDR3 contains 14 residues. Germline V lookup: CDR1 MNHEY, CDR2 SVGEGT. The CDR3 loop reads CASSSLRGNYGQYF. The sequenced CDR3 bases are TGTGCCAGCAGTTCCCTAAGGGGGAACTATGGT.

This clone occurred a few times. With only one base between it and a far larger clone, this is likely a read error. The read comes to an end 3 residues before the CDR3 does, leaving the germline J gene to fill in the end. The rearrangement uses TRBV7-9 and TRBJ2-1, with 10 bases aligning to TRBD2. The V gene's germline CDR1 is SEHNR and CDR2 FQNEAQ (reference sequence). After removal of 7 bases from V and 5 bases from J, the junction contained 8 bases not matched to a gene. The CDR3 runs 15 residues. The sequenced part of the CDR3 DNA is TGTGCCAGCATCCCCCTAGCGGGAGCCCACAATGAG. It codes for CASIPLAGAHNE. From start to end, the CDR3 is CASIPLAGAHNEQFF.

This clone has at least ten counts. Read coverage stops 3 residues before the CDR3 terminus; the germline J gene supplies the remainder. The chain recombines TRBV5-1 with TRBJ1-1; D possibly corresponds to TRBD1 (5 bases). Germline CDR1 reads SGHRS; CDR2 reads YFSETQ. There are 13 residues in the CDR3. V lost 0 bases, J lost 4 bases, and 7 bases lay in between. The sequenced part of the CDR3 DNA is TGCGCCAGCAGCTTGGGGGGGGGCACTGAA. Translation gives CASSLGGGTE. The CDR3 in its entirety is CASSLGGGTEAFF.

This clone was observed at least ten times. Read sequence stops 3 residues before the CDR3 end, and the germline J gene provides the missing end. The genes are TRBV10-3 and TRBJ2-7, with 9 bases aligning to TRBD1. This CDR3 contains 13 residues. J lost 0 bases, V lost 10 bases, and 4 bases had no gene match. CDR1 and CDR2 from the germline V gene are ENHRY and SYGVKD. CDR3 bases read: TGTGCCACCAGGGACAGGGACTCCTACGAG. Its protein is CATRDRDSYE. The entire CDR3 sequence reads CATRDRDSYEQYF.

This clone has ten or more counts. Read sequence stops 3 residues before the CDR3 end, and the germline J gene provides the missing end. The genes are TRBV5-1 and TRBJ1-5; the D gene is possibly TRBD1 (5 bases). V lost 3 bases to trimming and J lost 3 bases, with 13 bases between them. The CDR3 totals 15 residues. The germline gives CDR1 SGHRS, CDR2 YFSETQ. CDR3 protein: CASSSGTDYNQPQHF. The part of the CDR3 DNA that was read is TGCGCCAGCAGCTCTGGGACGGACTACAATCAGCCC.

This clone was seen many times. The read is 3 residues too short to cover the CDR3 end, so that end is filled in from the germline J gene. The rearrangement uses TRBV11-2 and TRBJ2-1; TRBD2 matches 7 bases. In germline, CDR1 is SGHAT, CDR2 FQNNGV. V shed 4 bases, J shed 0 bases, and the junction held 0 bases outside the gene matches. The CDR3 totals 14 residues. The covered CDR3 bases are TGTGCCAGCAGCTCTAGCGGCTCCTACAATGAG. Its translation: CASSSSGSYNE. The entire CDR3 is CASSSSGSYNEQFF.

This clone was seen a few times. From the germline J gene comes the end of the CDR3, since the read stops 3 residues before it. The rearrangement uses TRBV19 and TRBJ1-1; no clear D. The CDR3 length is 11 residues. Germline CDR1 is LNHDA and CDR2 is SQIVND (reference sequence). The CDR3 protein is CASSRTSVAFF. The covered CDR3 bases are TGTGCCAGTAGTCGGACTAGCGTA.

There are many counts of this clone. The DNA read from the CDR3 is TGCAGTGCTAGAGATCTTAGGGGATCCCAGCCAGATACG. This sequence encodes CSARDLRGSQPDT. The CDR3, in full, reads CSARDLRGSQPDTQYF. The chain couples TRBV20-1 to TRBJ2-3, with a tentative D call TRBD1 (5 bases). Coverage ceases 3 residues before the CDR3 finishes, and the germline J gene fills in the end. Germline-derived CDR1 and CDR2 are DFQATT and SNEGSKA (reference sequence). The CDR3 is 16 amino acids. V shed 0 bases and J shed 4 bases, with 17 bases lying between them.

This clone was detected ten times or more. The read comes to an end 3 residues before the CDR3 does, leaving the germline J gene to fill in the end. The chain has TRBV7-9 and TRBJ2-7; D gene unclear. Germline V gene sequence: CDR1 SEHNR, CDR2 FQNEAQ (reference sequence). V gave up 3 bases and J gave up 3 bases, with 6 bases separating them. The CDR3 is made up of 12 amino acids. The part of the CDR3 DNA that was read is TGTGCCAGCAGCTTTAATCTCTACGAG. Protein: CASSFNLYE. The CDR3 reads in full as CASSFNLYEQYF.

This clone occurred many times. The CDR3 sequence is CTIPPPPASGNQETQYF. The covered CDR3 bases are TGCACCATCCCTCCCCCGCCGGCTAGCGGCAACCAAGAGACC. The V and J genes are TRBV20-1 and TRBJ2-5; 7 bases are a match to TRBD2. The observed sequence ends 3 residues before the CDR3 terminus, with the missing tail filled in from the germline J gene. The CDR3 sequence is 17 residues long. CDR1 and CDR2 from the germline V gene are DFQATT and SNEGSKA (reference sequence).

A word on this clone: The CDR3 end falls 3 residues outside the read, so it is completed with the germline J gene. The chain uses TRBV11-1 and TRBJ2-3, with D possibly being TRBD2 (6 bases). The CDR3 consists of 14 residues. CDR1 is SGHAT and CDR2 is FQDESV in the germline V gene (reference sequence). CDR3 protein: CASSPGLVRETQYF. Incomplete CDR3 DNA: TGTGCCAGCAGCCCGGGACTTGTTCGAGAGACG.

Ten or more counts support this clone. This chain's CDR3 is CSASSPGQGPGTQYF. The CDR3 DNA, read in part, is TGCAGTGCTAGCTCACCGGGACAGGGCCCCGGGACC. The chain carries TRBV20-1 and TRBJ2-5, with 9 bases that match TRBD1. The read ends 3 residues shy of where the CDR3 ends; the end is completed using the germline J gene. The germline CDR1 and CDR2 sequences are DFQATT and SNEGSKA (reference sequence). This CDR3 comprises 15 residues. V was clipped by 3 bases and J by 7 bases; unmatched bases: 12.

This clone has just a few counts. The read finishes 3 residues shy of the CDR3 end, and the germline J gene is used to complete it. The chain has TRBV6-2 or TRBV6-3 and TRBJ1-2, with TRBD1 matching over 8 bases. Germline V lookup: CDR1 MNHEY, CDR2 SVGEGT. The CDR3 runs to 14 residues. The DNA read from the CDR3 is TGTGCCAGCACGCTCCAGGGGGCGGTTGCCGAC. Amino acids: CASTLQGAVAD. The CDR3, in full, reads CASTLQGAVADYTF.

This clone was seen many times. The CDR3 end falls 3 residues outside the read, so it is completed with the germline J gene. This sequence joins TRBV19 and TRBJ1-2; D gene ambiguous. CDR3 length equals 13 residues. Germline-derived CDR1 and CDR2 are LNHDA and SQIVND (reference sequence). The CDR3 bases that were read are TGTGCCAGTAGTATCCGGACCTCGGGGGGC. Translated, it gives CASSIRTSGG. The CDR3 in its entirety is CASSIRTSGGYTF. Variable domain in full (rest from reference TRBV19 and TRBJ1-2): DGGITQSPKYLFRKEGQNVTLSCEQNLNHDAMYWYRQDPGQGLRLIYYSQIVNDFQKGDIAEGYSVSREKKESFPLTVTSAQKNPTAFYLCASSIRTSGGYTFGSGTRLTVV.

The sample holds many counts of this clone. The read terminates 3 residues before the CDR3 end, so the remaining end is supplied by the germline J gene. The rearrangement uses TRBV2 and TRBJ2-1, with a possible D match to TRBD2 (5 bases). The germline CDR1 and CDR2 sequences are SNHLY and FYNNEI. The ends were cut back, 11 bases at V and 0 bases at J, with 11 bases in the middle. CDR3 size: 13 residues. This CDR3 is CAGSGSSYNEQFF. CDR3 DNA (partial): TGTGCCGGGAGCGGTAGCTCCTACAATGAG.

Points on this clone: The CDR3 is cut off 3 residues early in the read; its end comes from the germline J gene. The chain couples TRBV30 to TRBJ1-4; D might be TRBD1 (5 bases). This CDR3 is built from 14 residues. The germline V gene has CDR1 GTSNPN and CDR2 SVGIG (reference sequence). The DNA read from the CDR3 is TGTGCCTGGAATTCAAAGTCTGGGGCCAACGTA. Translating gives CAWNSKSGANV. The full CDR3 sequence reads CAWNSKSGANVLFF.

This clone was found many times. From the germline J gene comes the end of the CDR3, since the read stops 3 residues before it. The chain carries TRBV11-2 and TRBJ2-5; TRBD1 agrees at 9 bases. The CDR3 is made up of 13 amino acids. V shed 8 bases, J shed 0 bases, and the junction held 1 base outside the gene matches. The germline V gene has CDR1 SGHAT and CDR2 FQNNGV. The sequenced CDR3 bases are TGTGCCAGCGGGACAGGGAACCAAGAGACC. Protein product: CASGTGNQET. The complete CDR3 protein is CASGTGNQETQYF. The whole variable domain, filled in from reference TRBV11-2 and TRBJ2-5, reads EAGVAQSPRYKIIEKRQSVAFWCNPISGHATLYWYQQILGQGPKLLIQFQNNGVVDDSQLPKDRFSAERLKGVDSTLKIQPAKLEDSAVYLCASGTGNQETQYFGPGTRLLVL.